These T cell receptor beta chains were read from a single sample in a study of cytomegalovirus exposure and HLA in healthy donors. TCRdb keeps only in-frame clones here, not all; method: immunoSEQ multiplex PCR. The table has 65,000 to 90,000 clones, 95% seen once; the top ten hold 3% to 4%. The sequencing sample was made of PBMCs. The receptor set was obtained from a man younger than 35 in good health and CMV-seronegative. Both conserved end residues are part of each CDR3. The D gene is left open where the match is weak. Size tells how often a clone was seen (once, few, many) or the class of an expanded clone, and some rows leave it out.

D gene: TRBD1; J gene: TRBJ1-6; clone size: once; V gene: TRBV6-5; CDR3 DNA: TGTGCCAGCAGTTACAGAGGGGACAGGCCCACTTCACCCCTCCACTTT; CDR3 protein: CASSYRGDRPTSPLHF
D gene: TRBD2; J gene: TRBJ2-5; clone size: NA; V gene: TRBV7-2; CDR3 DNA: TGTGCCAGCAGCTTAGCTCCTGGCGGGGGGGTAGGGGAGACCCAGTACTTC; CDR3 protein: CASSLAPGGGVGETQYF
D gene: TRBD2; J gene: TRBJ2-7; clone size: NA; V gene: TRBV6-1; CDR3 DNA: TGTGCCAGCCTGGGGGGGTACGAGCAGTACTTC; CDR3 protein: CASLGGYEQYF
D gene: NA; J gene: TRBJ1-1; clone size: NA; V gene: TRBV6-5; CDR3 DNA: TGTGCCAGCAGTTCCGAGAATGAAGCTTTCTTT; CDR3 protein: CASSSENEAFF
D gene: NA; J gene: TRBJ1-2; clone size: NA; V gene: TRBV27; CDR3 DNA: TGTGCCAGCAGTTTAAGCGCTAACTATGGCTACACCTTC; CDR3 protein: CASSLSANYGYTF
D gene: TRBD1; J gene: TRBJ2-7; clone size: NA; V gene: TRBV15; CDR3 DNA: TGTGCCACCAGCAGAGTTGGGCAGGGGGTATACGAGCAGTACTTC; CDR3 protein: CATSRVGQGVYEQYF
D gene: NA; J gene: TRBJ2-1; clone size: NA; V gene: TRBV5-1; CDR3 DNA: TGCGCCAGCAGCTTGGTCGGCAGCGCGTACAATGAGCAGTTCTTC; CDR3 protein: CASSLVGSAYNEQFF
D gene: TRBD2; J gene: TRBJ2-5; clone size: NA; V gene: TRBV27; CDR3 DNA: TGTGCCAGCAGGCTTAGAGCGGGGGACTATCAAGAGACCCAGTACTTC; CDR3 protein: CASRLRAGDYQETQYF
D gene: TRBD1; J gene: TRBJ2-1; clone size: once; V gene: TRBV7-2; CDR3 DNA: TGTGCCAGCAGTCCAGGGACAGGCAGGGGCAATGAGCAGTTCTTC; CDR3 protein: CASSPGTGRGNEQFF
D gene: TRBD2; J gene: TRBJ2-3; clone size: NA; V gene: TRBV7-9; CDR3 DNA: TGTGCCAGCAGCTTAGCGACTAGCGGGGGCAACACAGATACGCAGTATTTT; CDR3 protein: CASSLATSGGNTDTQYF
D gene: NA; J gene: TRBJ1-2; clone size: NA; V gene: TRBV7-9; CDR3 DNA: TGTGCCAGCAGCTTCAACTCCGGTTGGGACCGGGGGGGTGGCTACACCTTC; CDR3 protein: CASSFNSGWDRGGGYTF
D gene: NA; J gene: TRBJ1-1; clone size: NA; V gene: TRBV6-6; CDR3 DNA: TGTGCCAGCAGCCTATCACGAGCTGAAGCTTTCTTT; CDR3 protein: CASSLSRAEAFF
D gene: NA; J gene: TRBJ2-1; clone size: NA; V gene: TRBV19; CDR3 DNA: TGTGCCAGTAGTATCCCCCGTTACAATGAGCAGTTCTTC; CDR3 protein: CASSIPRYNEQFF
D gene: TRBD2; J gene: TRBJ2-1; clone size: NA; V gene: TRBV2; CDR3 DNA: TGTGCCAGCAGTGAAAGAGCGGGGCGGGAGTTCTTC; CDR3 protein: CASSERAGREFF
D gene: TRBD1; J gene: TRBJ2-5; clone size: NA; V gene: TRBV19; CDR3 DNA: TGTGCCAGTAGGTCGACAGGGAACCAAGAGACCCAGTACTTC; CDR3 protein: CASRSTGNQETQYF
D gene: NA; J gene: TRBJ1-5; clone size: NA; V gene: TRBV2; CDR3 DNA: TGTGCCAGCAGTACCGGGGAGGGCAATCAGCCCCAGCATTTT; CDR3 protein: CASSTGEGNQPQHF
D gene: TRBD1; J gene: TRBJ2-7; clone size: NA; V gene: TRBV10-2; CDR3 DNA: TGCGCCAGCAGTACCCCCGGGGACAGCCAGCAGTACTTC; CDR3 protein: CASSTPGDSQQYF
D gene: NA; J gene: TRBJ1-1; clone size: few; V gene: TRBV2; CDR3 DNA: TGTGCCAGCAGTGTACAGGGGAACACTGAAGCTTTCTTT; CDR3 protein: CASSVQGNTEAFF
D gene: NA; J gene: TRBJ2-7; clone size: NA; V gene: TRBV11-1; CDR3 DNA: TGTGCCAGCAGCTTCGCCCGACAGCCCGACTTCTACGAGCAGTACTTC; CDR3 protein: CASSFARQPDFYEQYF
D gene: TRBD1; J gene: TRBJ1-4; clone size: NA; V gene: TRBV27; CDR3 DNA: TGTGCCAGCAGTTTGGGGACAGGGGCAACTAATGAAAAACTGTTTTTT; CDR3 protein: CASSLGTGATNEKLFF
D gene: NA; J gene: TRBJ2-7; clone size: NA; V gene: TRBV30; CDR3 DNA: TGTGCCTGGAGTCCCCTTGTGGGGGGCTACGAGCAGTACTTC; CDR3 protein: CAWSPLVGGYEQYF
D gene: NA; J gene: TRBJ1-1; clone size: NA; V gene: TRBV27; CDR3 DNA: TGTGCCAGCAGAGTAGGGGGGGCGGGAAACACTGAAGCTTTCTTT; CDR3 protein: CASRVGGAGNTEAFF
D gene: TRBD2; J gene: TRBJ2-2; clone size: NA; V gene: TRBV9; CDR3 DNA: TGTGCCAGCAGCATCGGGGGGGATGCCGGGGAGCTGTTTTTT; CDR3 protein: CASSIGGDAGELFF
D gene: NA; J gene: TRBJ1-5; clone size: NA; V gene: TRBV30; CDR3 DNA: TGTGCCTGGTCGGACCATTCAGGGGCCAATCAGCCCCAGCATTTT; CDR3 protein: CAWSDHSGANQPQHF
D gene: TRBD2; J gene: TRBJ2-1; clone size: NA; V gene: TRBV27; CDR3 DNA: TGTGCCAGTCTAGTGGTAGCGGGGGGCTTGAATGAGCAGTTCTTC; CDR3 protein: CASLVVAGGLNEQFF
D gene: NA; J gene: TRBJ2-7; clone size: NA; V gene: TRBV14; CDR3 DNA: TGTGCCAGCAGCCACCAAGAACTGGCCTGGGAGGACTACGAGCAGTACTTC; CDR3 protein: CASSHQELAWEDYEQYF